What follows are 30 T cell receptor beta chains derived from one specimen sequenced in a study of shared T cell receptors in the human thymus. Using immunoSEQ multiplex PCR, the repertoire was profiled, and TCRdb retains in-frame clones only, with some absent. The table has some 700,000 clones, 70% to 90% seen once. A further study also used this sample, focusing on human thymus T cells.

Sequencing input: thymocytes. The origin of the receptors is a girl under two years old with a congenital heart defect.

The chain recombines TRBV7-9 with TRBJ2-7; the match to TRBD1 covers 7 bases. CDR1 and CDR2 from the germline V gene are SEHNR and FQNEAQ (reference sequence). The CDR3 is 16 residues long. The V gene end was trimmed by 5 bases and the J gene end by 3 bases; junction bases not matched to a gene: 13. The CDR3: CASSHPPGTARYEQYF. CDR3 nucleotides: TGTGCCAGCAGCCACCCCCCCGGGACAGCTCGCTACGAGCAGTACTTC.

The rearrangement links TRBV4-1 to TRBJ2-7; tentatively, D is TRBD1 (5 bases). This CDR3 is 15 amino acids long. V lost 3 bases and J lost 1, with 13 bases in between. In germline, CDR1 is MGHRA, CDR2 YSYEKL. DNA of the CDR3: TGCGCCAGCAGCCATCTCCCAGACAGTTCCTACGAGCAGTACTTC. The encoded protein is CASSHLPDSSYEQYF.

This clone was picked up one time. This chain uses TRBV28 with TRBJ1-3; D possibly corresponds to TRBD1 (6 bases). Trimming removed 11 bases from V and 4 bases from J, with 15 bases in between. CDR3 length equals 13 residues. Germline V CDR1 and CDR2: MDHEN, SYDVKM. The CDR3 region has the DNA TGTGCCTCAGGGGAGGGGCGGGGAAACACCATATATTTT. It is translated as CASGEGRGNTIYF.

The genes are TRBV10-3 and TRBJ1-1, with D perhaps matching TRBD1 (6 bases). The germline CDR1 and CDR2 sequences are ENHRY and SYGVKD. V shed 3 bases and J shed 1 base, with 15 bases lying between them. The CDR3 totals 16 residues. The CDR3 region is CAISDSGAQGNTEAFF. Here the CDR3 DNA reads TGTGCCATCAGTGATTCAGGGGCTCAGGGGAACACTGAAGCTTTCTTT.

The chain combines TRBV11-2 with TRBJ1-2; 8 bases fit TRBD1. Germline V gene sequence: CDR1 SGHAT, CDR2 FQNNGV. The CDR3 runs 15 residues. J gave up 3 bases and V 5 bases, and 8 bases lay outside the gene matches. The CDR3 nucleotides are TGTGCCAGCAGCCACCGGGACAGGTCGGACTATGGCTACACCTTC. Its protein is CASSHRDRSDYGYTF.

This clone has a single count. The chain is built from TRBV29-1 and TRBJ2-5, with TRBD1 matching over 7 bases. The germline gives CDR1 SQVTM, CDR2 ANQGSEA. The CDR3 is 16 residues long. V dropped 6 bases and J dropped 4; count of bases not matched to a gene: 17. This CDR3 is CSVELLRTGVGETQYF. For the CDR3, the DNA is TGCAGCGTGGAACTCCTCCGAACAGGGGTTGGAGAGACCCAGTACTTC.

V gene TRBV12-5 combines with J gene TRBJ1-4; D might be TRBD1 (6 bases). The CDR3 extends over 15 amino acids. Trimming pared 5 bases from V and 3 bases from J, leaving 13 bases between. Germline V gene lookup returns CDR1 LGHNT and CDR2 FRNRAP. The CDR3 sequence is CASGRTVEPNEKLFF. DNA for the CDR3: TGTGCTAGTGGTCGGACAGTTGAACCTAATGAAAAACTGTTTTTT.

CDR3: CASSPKQENEKLFF. As DNA, the CDR3 is TGTGCCAGTAGCCCAAAACAGGAAAATGAAAAACTGTTTTTT. The chain uses TRBV19 and TRBJ1-4; possibly TRBD1 for D (5 bases). Germline assignment: CDR1 LNHDA and CDR2 SQIVND (reference sequence). V lost 6 bases, J lost 5 bases, and 13 bases lay in between. There are 14 residues in the CDR3.

This chain connects TRBV20-1 to TRBJ1-2, with D unclear. Looked up from germline, CDR1 is DFQATT and CDR2 is SNEGSKA (reference sequence). The CDR3 has 10 residues. The CDR3 DNA sequence: TGCCGATCCGCTCTATTGGGCTACACCTTC. Amino acids: CRSALLGYTF.

V gene TRBV19 combines with J gene TRBJ2-7, with D unresolved. V shed 10 bases and J shed 2 bases, with 15 bases lying between them. The germline V gene encodes CDR1 LNHDA and CDR2 SQIVND (reference sequence). This CDR3 contains 13 residues. CDR3 residues: CATAGNHTYEQYF. In nucleotides, the CDR3 is TGTGCCACCGCAGGAAACCATACCTACGAGCAGTACTTC.

The chain joins TRBV6-5 to TRBJ1-3; D perhaps matches TRBD1 (5 bases). The CDR3 loop spans 14 amino acids. Germline values: CDR1 MNHEY, CDR2 SVGAGI. Trimming took off 7 bases at V and 6 bases at J, with 16 bases between the two ends. CDR3 region: CASKGGGEENTIYF. The CDR3 DNA reads as TGTGCCAGCAAGGGAGGAGGGGAAGAAAACACCATATATTTT.

Concerning this clone: Other DNA sequences in the sample encode the same CDR3. The chain has TRBV5-1 and TRBJ1-6, with 10 nucleotides matching TRBD1. The germline gives CDR1 SGHRS, CDR2 YFSETQ. CDR3 length: 14 amino acids. With 2 bases clipped from V and 10 bases from J, the junction kept 3 bases outside the gene matches. Here the CDR3 reads CASSFRDRGSPLHF. The CDR3 nucleotides read TGCGCCAGCAGCTTTCGGGACAGGGGCTCACCCCTCCACTTT.

This clone was observed once. V usage is TRBV29-1 and J usage is TRBJ1-2, with 8 bases lining up with TRBD1. The J segment lost 2 bases and the V segment lost 4 bases, leaving 9 bases of the junction unmatched. This CDR3 contains 15 residues. Germline CDR1 SQVTM, CDR2 ANQGSEA. The DNA for the CDR3 is TGCAGCGTTGCTCAGGGGGCGCGAAGCAACTATGGCTACACCTTC. Amino acid sequence: CSVAQGARSNYGYTF.

V is TRBV25-1 and J is TRBJ1-2, with D hard to call. Trimming shortened V by 2 bases and J by 0 bases, and 10 bases separated the two germline ends. The CDR3 length is 15 residues. Germline CDR1 and CDR2: MGHDK and SYGVNS. DNA for the CDR3: TGTGCCAGCAGTGAAGTGGAGCCCCCTAACTATGGCTACACCTTC. This gives the protein CASSEVEPPNYGYTF.

This chain links TRBV21-1 with TRBJ1-5; TRBD1 is the table's D call, not checked against the DNA. TRBV21-1 is a listed pseudogene. This CDR3 region has 14 residues. The CDR3 DNA reads as TGTGCCAGCGCCGCCCACAGGGTCCGTCAGCCCCAGCATTTT. It encodes CASAAHRVRQPQHF.

The chain couples TRBV5-4 to TRBJ2-3; TRBD2 matches at 7 bases. V gave up 5 bases and J gave up 3 bases; unmatched junction bases: 21. CDR1 SGHNT and CDR2 YYREEE come from the germline V gene (reference sequence). The CDR3 sequence is 19 residues long. For the CDR3, the DNA is TGTGCCAGCAGAAAAAAAATGGGGAGAGAGAGCGGGGCTACAGATACGCAGTATTTT. This sequence encodes CASRKKMGRESGATDTQYF.

A single count supports this clone. The chain employs TRBV6-6 and TRBJ2-6; D is unclear. Trimming took off 8 bases at V and 0 bases at J, with 14 bases between the two ends. Germline V lookup: CDR1 MNHNY, CDR2 SVGAGI (reference sequence). CDR3 length: 16 residues. The CDR3 spells CASVNRRHSGANVLTF. Here the CDR3 DNA reads TGTGCCAGCGTAAACAGAAGGCACTCTGGGGCCAACGTCCTGACTTTC.

V gene TRBV5-1 combines with J gene TRBJ2-5, with a tentative D call TRBD2 (7 bases). CDR1 and CDR2 (germline): SGHRS, YFSETQ. CDR3 size: 14 residues. V was pared by 6 bases and J by 5 bases, with 17 bases between. The CDR3 sequence: CASNGRGGGETQYF. CDR3 DNA sequence: TGCGCCAGCAATGGAAGGGGGGGCGGGGAGACCCAGTACTTC.

This clone has only a few counts. The chain recombines TRBV27 with TRBJ2-7; TRBD1 agrees at 7 bases. V gave up 6 bases and J gave up 3 bases; unmatched junction bases: 5. The CDR3 sequence is 13 residues long. The V gene's germline CDR1 is MNHEY and CDR2 SMNVEV (reference sequence). The CDR3 DNA follows: TGTGCCAGCAGAAGACAGGGAAACTACGAGCAGTACTTC. Translated: CASRRQGNYEQYF.

The chain couples TRBV9 to TRBJ2-1; D not resolved. CDR3 length equals 14 residues. CDR1 is SGDLS, CDR2 YYNGEE, per germline. Between the trimmed V and J ends, which lost 4 bases and 4 bases, there was a span of 12 bases. The CDR3 nucleotides read TGTGCCAGCAGCCCGCGTGGGCGATACAATGAGCAGTTCTTC. Translation gives CASSPRGRYNEQFF.

This sequence joins TRBV4-1 and TRBJ1-2; a possible D gene is TRBD1 (5 bases). V lost 1 base, J lost 4 bases, and 13 bases lay in between. The CDR3 has 15 amino acids. The germline V gene encodes CDR1 MGHRA and CDR2 YSYEKL. DNA of the CDR3: TGCGCCAGCAGCCAAGCGTCGGGGGTTCGCTATGGCTACACCTTC. Encoded protein: CASSQASGVRYGYTF.

The chain carries TRBV5-1 and TRBJ2-1; D perhaps matches TRBD2 (5 bases). The length of the CDR3 is 15 residues. Trimming took 4 bases from V and 1 from J, leaving 12 bases between them. The germline CDR1 and CDR2 sequences are SGHRS and YFSETQ. The CDR3 DNA reads as TGCGCCAGCAGCCTCGGACTCCTTTCCTACAATGAGCAGTTCTTC. Protein sequence: CASSLGLLSYNEQFF.

The chain has TRBV6-6 and TRBJ1-2; no firm D call. Trimming took 0 bases from V and 1 from J, leaving 6 bases between them. From germline, CDR1 is MNHNY and CDR2 SVGAGI (reference sequence). This CDR3 spans 14 amino acids. CDR3 DNA: TGTGCCAGCAGTTACTCAACTCATAACTATGGCTACACCTTC. Its translation: CASSYSTHNYGYTF.

This clone occurred once. V usage is TRBV5-4 and J usage is TRBJ1-3, with 9 bases identical to TRBD1. V trimming: 4 bases; J trimming: 0 bases; junction bases outside the gene matches: 11. Germline V gives CDR1 SGHNT, CDR2 YYREEE (reference sequence). The CDR3 has 18 residues. The CDR3 nucleotides read TGTGCCAGCAGCGAGGACAGGGGACCCTTGAGCTCTGGAAACACCATATATTTT. Translating it yields CASSEDRGPLSSGNTIYF.

CDR3 sequence reads: CASSFPGQEAFF. CDR3 DNA sequence: TGTGCCAGCAGCTTTCCGGGACAAGAAGCTTTCTTT. The J gene is TRBJ1-1, the V gene TRBV7-2, with D maybe TRBD1 (6 bases). Germline V gives CDR1 SGHTA, CDR2 FQGNSA. This CDR3 has 12 amino acids. V was pared by 3 bases and J by 8 bases, with 10 bases between. The complete variable domain, with remaining parts taken from reference TRBV7-2 and TRBJ1-1, reads GAGVSQSPSNKVTEKGKDVELRCDPISGHTALYWYRQSLGQGLEFLIYFQGNSAPDKSGLPSDRFSAERTGGSVSTLTIQRTQQEDSAVYLCASSFPGQEAFFGQGTRLTVV.

As regards this clone: The junction does not match germline at one end; this may be a read error. The chain carries TRBV2 and TRBJ2-3, with D possibly being TRBD1 (5 bases). This CDR3 contains 16 residues. Germline CDR1 and CDR2: SNHLY and FYNNEI. Here the CDR3 reads CASTEGALDFTDTQYF. CDR3 bases: TGTGCCAGCACTGAAGGGGCGCTCGATTTTACAGATACGCAGTATTTT. The full variable domain, completed using reference TRBV2 and TRBJ2-3, is EPEVTQTPSHQVTQMGQEVILRCVPISNHLYFYWYRQILGQKVEFLVSFYNNEISEKSEIFDDQFSVERPDGSNFTLKIRSTKLEDSAMYFCASTEGALDFTDTQYFGPGTRLTVL.

The V and J genes are TRBV5-8 and TRBJ2-7, with D unclear. Germline V gives CDR1 SGHTS, CDR2 YDEGEE. The CDR3 loop spans 17 amino acids. Trimming left V 4 bases short and J 2 bases short, with 22 bases between. CDR3 DNA: TGTGCCAGCAGCCTCGCACAAACACAGCACCGACCCTACGAGCAGTACTTC. Amino acids: CASSLAQTQHRPYEQYF.

This clone is a singleton in its sample. The V call is TRBV13, the J call TRBJ2-7; 7 nucleotides align to TRBD1. The CDR3 has 16 amino acids. Germline V gene data show CDR1 as PRHDT and CDR2 as FYEKMQ (reference sequence). The V segment lost 5 bases and the J segment 3 bases; nucleotides outside the gene matches: 13. CDR3 DNA: TGTGCCAGCAGCCAAAGCCGGGACAGTATGCGCTACGAGCAGTACTTC. Its translation: CASSQSRDSMRYEQYF.

The chain recombines TRBV28 with TRBJ2-7; the match to TRBD1 covers 12 bases. Per germline, CDR1 MDHEN and CDR2 SYDVKM. This CDR3 contains 18 residues. Trimming cost V 5 bases and J 5 bases; bases outside gene matches: 16. CDR3 DNA: TGTGCCAGCAGTCCGCAACACCTAAAGGGACAGGGGGCCAACGAGCAGTACTTC. This sequence encodes CASSPQHLKGQGANEQYF. Filled out from reference TRBV28 and TRBJ2-7, the complete variable domain reads DVKVTQSSRYLVKRTGEKVFLECVQDMDHENMFWYRQDPGLGLRLIYFSYDVKMKEKGDIPEGYSVSREKKERFSLILESASTNQTSMYLCASSPQHLKGQGANEQYFGPGTRLTVT.

This chain joins TRBV10-1 and TRBJ2-3; D is ambiguous. CDR1 is WNHNN, CDR2 SYGVQD, per germline (reference sequence). CDR3 length: 17 residues. V lost 0 bases and J lost 2, with 15 bases in between. CDR3 nucleotides: TGCGCCAGCAGTGAGTCGTCTGACCCACTATCCACAGATACGCAGTATTTT. Amino acid sequence: CASSESSDPLSTDTQYF.